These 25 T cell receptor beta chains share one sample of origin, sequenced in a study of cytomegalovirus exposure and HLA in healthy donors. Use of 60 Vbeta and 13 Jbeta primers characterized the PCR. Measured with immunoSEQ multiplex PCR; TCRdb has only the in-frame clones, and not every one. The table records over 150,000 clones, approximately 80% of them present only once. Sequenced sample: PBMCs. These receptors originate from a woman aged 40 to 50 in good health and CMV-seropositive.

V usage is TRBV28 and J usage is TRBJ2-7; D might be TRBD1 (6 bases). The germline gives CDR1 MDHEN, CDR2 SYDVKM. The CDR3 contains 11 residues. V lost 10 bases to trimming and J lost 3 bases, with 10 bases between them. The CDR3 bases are TGTGCCACCGGACAGAACTACGAGCAGTACTTC. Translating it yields CATGQNYEQYF.

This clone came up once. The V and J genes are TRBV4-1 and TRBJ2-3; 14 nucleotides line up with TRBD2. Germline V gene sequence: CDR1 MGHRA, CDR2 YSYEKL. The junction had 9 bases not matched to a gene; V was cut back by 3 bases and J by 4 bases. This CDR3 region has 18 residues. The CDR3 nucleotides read TGCGCCAGCAGCCAGACTAGCGGGGGGGCCGGCTTTGCAGATACGCAGTATTTT. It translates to CASSQTSGGAGFADTQYF.

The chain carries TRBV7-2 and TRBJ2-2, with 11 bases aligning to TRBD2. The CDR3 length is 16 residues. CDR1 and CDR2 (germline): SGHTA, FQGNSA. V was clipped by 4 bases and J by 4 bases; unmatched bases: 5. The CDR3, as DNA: TGTGCCAGCAGCTCATTAGCGGGAGGGGGCACCGGGGAGCTGTTTTTT. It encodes CASSSLAGGGTGELFF.

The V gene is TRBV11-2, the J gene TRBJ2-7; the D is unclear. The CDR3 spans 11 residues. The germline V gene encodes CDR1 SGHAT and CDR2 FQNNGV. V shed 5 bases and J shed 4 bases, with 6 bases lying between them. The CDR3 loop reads CASSKEYEQYF. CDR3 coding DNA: TGTGCCAGCAGCAAGGAGTACGAGCAGTACTTC.

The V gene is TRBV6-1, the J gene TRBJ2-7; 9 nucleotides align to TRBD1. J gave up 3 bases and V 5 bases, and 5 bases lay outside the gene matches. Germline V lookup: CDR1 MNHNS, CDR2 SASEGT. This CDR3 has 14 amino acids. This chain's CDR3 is CASSWDRVNYEQYF. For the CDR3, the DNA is TGTGCCAGCAGTTGGGACAGGGTAAACTACGAGCAGTACTTC.

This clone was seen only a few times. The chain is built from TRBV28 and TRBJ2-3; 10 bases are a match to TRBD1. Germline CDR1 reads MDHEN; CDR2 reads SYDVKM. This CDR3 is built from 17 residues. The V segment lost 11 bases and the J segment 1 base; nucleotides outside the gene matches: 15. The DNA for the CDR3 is TGTGCCTCCTCGGGGACAGGGGCTTTGACTGGCACAGATACGCAGTATTTT. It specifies CASSGTGALTGTDTQYF.

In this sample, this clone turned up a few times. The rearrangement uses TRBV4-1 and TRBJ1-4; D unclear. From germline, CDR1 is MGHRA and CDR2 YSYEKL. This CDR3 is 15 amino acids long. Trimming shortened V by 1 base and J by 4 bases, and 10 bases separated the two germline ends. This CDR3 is CASSQGRGNNEKLFF. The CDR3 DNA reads TGCGCCAGCAGCCAAGGGCGGGGAAATAATGAAAAACTGTTTTTT.

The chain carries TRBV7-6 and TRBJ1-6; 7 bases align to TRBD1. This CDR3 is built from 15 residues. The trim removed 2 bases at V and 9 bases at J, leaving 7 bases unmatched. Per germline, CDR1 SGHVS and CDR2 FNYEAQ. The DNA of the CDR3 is TGTGCCAGCAGCTTAAGAGGGGGCGCAGGTTCACCCCTCCACTTT. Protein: CASSLRGGAGSPLHF.

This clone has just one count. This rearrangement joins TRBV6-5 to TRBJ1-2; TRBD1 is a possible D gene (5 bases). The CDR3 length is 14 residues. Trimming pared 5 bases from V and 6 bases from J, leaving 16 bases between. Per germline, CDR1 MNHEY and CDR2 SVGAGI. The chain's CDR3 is CASSEEGIFDGYTF. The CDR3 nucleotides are TGTGCCAGCAGTGAGGAGGGGATCTTCGATGGCTACACCTTC.

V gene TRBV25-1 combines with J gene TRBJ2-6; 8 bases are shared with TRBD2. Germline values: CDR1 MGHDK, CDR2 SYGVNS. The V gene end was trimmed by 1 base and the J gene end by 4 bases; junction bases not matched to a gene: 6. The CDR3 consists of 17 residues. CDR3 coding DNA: TGTGCCAGCAGTGAATCCCGGGGGGGTGACGGGGCCAACGTCCTGACTTTC. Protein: CASSESRGGDGANVLTF.

CDR3 sequence reads: CASSRTGEGNQPQHF. The CDR3, as DNA: TGTGCCAGCAGCCGGACAGGGGAGGGCAATCAGCCCCAGCATTTT. This chain joins TRBV28 and TRBJ1-5; 9 nucleotides agree with TRBD1. From germline, CDR1 is MDHEN and CDR2 SYDVKM. V lost 6 bases and J lost 2; bases outside the gene matches: 5. The CDR3 covers 15 residues.

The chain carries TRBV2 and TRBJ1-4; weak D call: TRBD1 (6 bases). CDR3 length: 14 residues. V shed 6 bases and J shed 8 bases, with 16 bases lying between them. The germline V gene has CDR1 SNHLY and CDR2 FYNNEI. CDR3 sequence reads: CASSYLAQGEKLFF. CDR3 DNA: TGTGCCAGCAGCTACCTCGCCCAGGGGGAAAAACTGTTTTTT.

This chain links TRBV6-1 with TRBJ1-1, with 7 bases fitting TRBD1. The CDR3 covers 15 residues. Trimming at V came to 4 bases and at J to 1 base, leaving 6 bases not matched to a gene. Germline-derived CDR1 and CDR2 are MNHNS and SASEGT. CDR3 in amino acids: CASSAYGTENTEAFF. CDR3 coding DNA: TGTGCCAGCAGTGCATACGGGACAGAGAACACTGAAGCTTTCTTT.

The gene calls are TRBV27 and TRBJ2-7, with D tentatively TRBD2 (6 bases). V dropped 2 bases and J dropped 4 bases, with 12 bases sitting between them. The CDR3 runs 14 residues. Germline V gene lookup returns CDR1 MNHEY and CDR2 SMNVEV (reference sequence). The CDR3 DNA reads TGTGCCAGCAGTTTAAGGCAGGGAGGTTACGAGCAGTACTTC. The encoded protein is CASSLRQGGYEQYF.

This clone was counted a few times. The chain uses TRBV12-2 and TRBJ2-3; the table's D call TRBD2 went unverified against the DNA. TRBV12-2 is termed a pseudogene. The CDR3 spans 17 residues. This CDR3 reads CASRLEGRGGGTDTQYF. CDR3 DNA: TGTGCAAGTCGCTTAGAAGGGAGGGGTGGAGGCACAGATACGCAGTATTTT.

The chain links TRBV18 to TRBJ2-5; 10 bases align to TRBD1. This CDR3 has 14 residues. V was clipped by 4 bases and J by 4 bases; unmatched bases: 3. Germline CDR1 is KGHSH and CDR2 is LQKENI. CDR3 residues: CASSRGQGRETQYF. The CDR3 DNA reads TGTGCCAGCTCACGGGGACAGGGGAGAGAGACCCAGTACTTC.

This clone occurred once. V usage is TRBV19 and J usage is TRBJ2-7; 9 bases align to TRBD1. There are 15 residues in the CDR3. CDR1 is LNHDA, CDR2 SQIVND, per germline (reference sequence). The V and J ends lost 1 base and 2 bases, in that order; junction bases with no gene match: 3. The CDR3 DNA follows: TGTGCCAGTAGTATAGGGACAGGGGATCCCTACGAGCAGTACTTC. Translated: CASSIGTGDPYEQYF.

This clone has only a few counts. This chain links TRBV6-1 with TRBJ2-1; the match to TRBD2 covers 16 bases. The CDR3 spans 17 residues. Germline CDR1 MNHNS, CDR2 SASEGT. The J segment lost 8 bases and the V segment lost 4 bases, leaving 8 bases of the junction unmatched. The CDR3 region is CASSVTLGLAGGDEQFF. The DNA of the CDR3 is TGTGCCAGCAGTGTCACCCTGGGACTAGCGGGAGGGGATGAGCAGTTCTTC.

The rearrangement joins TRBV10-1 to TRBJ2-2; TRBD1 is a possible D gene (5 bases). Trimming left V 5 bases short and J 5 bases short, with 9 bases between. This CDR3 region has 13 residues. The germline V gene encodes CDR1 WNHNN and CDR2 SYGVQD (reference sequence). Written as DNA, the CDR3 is TGCGCCAGCAGTTTGCCAGGGACCGGGGAGCTGTTTTTT. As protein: CASSLPGTGELFF.

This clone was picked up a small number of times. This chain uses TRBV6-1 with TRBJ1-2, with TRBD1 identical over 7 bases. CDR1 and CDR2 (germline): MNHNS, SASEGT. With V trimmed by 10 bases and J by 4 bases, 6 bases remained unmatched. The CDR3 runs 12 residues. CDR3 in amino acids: CATQGQIYGYTF. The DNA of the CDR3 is TGTGCCACCCAGGGACAGATCTATGGCTACACCTTC.

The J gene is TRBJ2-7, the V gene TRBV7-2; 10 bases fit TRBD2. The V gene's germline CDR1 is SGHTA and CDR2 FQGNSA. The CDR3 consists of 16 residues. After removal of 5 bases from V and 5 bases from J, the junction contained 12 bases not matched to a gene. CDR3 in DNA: TGTGCCAGCAGCGCCCAAGGAGCGGGAGGGCCGAACGAGCAGTACTTC. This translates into CASSAQGAGGPNEQYF.

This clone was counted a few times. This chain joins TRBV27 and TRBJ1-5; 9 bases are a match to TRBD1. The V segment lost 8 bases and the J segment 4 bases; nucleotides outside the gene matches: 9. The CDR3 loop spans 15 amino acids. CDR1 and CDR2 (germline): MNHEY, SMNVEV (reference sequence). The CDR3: CASAGTGGRNQPQHF. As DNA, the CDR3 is TGTGCCAGCGCCGGAACAGGGGGCAGGAATCAGCCCCAGCATTTT.

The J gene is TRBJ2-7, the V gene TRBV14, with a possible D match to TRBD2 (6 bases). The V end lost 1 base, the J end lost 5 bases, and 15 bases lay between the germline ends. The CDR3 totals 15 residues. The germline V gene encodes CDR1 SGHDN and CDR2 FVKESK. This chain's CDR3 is CASSQGLWTTNEQYF. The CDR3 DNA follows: TGTGCCAGCAGCCAAGGGTTATGGACTACTAACGAGCAGTACTTC.

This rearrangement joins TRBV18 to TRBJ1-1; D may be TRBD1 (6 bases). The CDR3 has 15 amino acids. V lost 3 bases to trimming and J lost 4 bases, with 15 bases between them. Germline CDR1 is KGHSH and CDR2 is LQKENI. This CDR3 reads CASSPATGSSTEAFF. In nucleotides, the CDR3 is TGTGCCAGCTCACCGGCCACAGGGAGTAGCACTGAAGCTTTCTTT.

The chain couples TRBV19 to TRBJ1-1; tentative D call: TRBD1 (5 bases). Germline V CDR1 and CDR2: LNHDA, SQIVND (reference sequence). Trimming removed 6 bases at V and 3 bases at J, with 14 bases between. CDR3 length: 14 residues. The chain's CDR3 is CASSARRGYTEAFF. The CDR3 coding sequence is TGTGCCAGTAGCGCGAGGCGGGGGTACACTGAAGCTTTCTTT.